The TCR beta chain under discussion was sequenced for a study of cytotoxic CD8 clonotypes in ibrutinib-treated CLL (dated by TCRdb to 2020 to 2023). Regarding the complete study: The cohort included about 15 treatment-naive and approximately twelve relapsed/refractory patients; 17 to 18 were IGHV unmutated. Longitudinal samples were available for 26 of the 86 trial participants. Cryopreserved peripheral blood mononuclear cells were collected at three points: before therapy, at response, and at either sustained remission or disease progression. Partial responses were observed in about 25 patients and complete responses in 2; after a median follow-up of around 68 months, remission was maintained in roughly 14 patients and progression was observed in some 12. Samples averaged roughly 260,000 productive templates and approximately 100,000 productive rearrangements. Response samples were taken after a median of 12 months on treatment, ranging from about 6 to 40 months. Broad study findings and their caveats: Public clonotypes were rare and either shrank or stayed stable during treatment, and the rise in clonality at ibrutinib response reflected expansion of private clonotypes. An increase in clonality was observed at ibrutinib response, with clonality remaining stable during sustained remission and falling back toward baseline at progression. Lymph node repertoires were not examined, and the timing of sampling was not matched between patients in sustained remission and those whose disease progressed. At baseline, clonality was higher than in age-matched healthy donors and showed a strong correlation with circulating CD8+ T-cell counts.

About 2 micrograms of genomic DNA were extracted from cryopreserved PBMCs for TCR beta library preparation. Longitudinal blood samples from CLL patients on ibrutinib monotherapy were analyzed using high-throughput TCR beta sequencing. Patients were enrolled in a phase 2 open-label single-center ibrutinib monotherapy trial. A MiSeq instrument was used for deep resolution sequencing, which targeted depths ranging from 1 in 1 million up to 1 in 200,000 T cells, with coverage averaging 10x for each clonotype. The immunoSEQ hsTCRB Kit was used to generate TCR beta libraries. The authors processed their data as follows. ImmunoSEQ Data Assistant and ImmunoSEQ Analyzer were used for data analysis, and V, D and J genes were assigned according to IMGT definitions. Clonality, which ranges from 0 to 1, was calculated as one minus the normalized Shannon entropy of productive rearrangement frequencies. Only overrepresented clonotypes making up at least 0.05% of each patient's repertoire were included in the public clonotype analysis. About a dozen repertoires from age-matched healthy donors, obtained from immuneACCESS, served as clonality controls. TCRdb provides this immuneACCESS table in a form limited to in-frame rearrangements. Some clones are lacking; in checked studies, under half of them reflect an unresolved V gene, and why the rest are absent is not known. V and J calls and clone size follow that table, whereas D and trimming were derived from the DNA. A total of approximately 84,000 clones appear in this sample, 85% to 90% of them only once. The ten top clones hold over 5% of the sample.

A note on this clone: Its antigen is not yet known. No clone much larger than this one lies a single base away; base qualities are absent.

V and J are trimmed by 4 bases and 2 bases, and the gene matches miss 4 bases of the junction. The CDR3 runs 15 residues from the cysteine to the phenylalanine. Only CDR3 DNA is held: 45 bases, read in frame from base 1. Per the germline V gene (reference sequence), GTSNPN is the CDR1 and SVGIG is the CDR2. The rearranged segments are TRBV30 and TRBJ2-3; TRBD2 agrees with 12 junctional bases. The specimen was PBMCs, collected before ibrutinib treatment. The clonotype comes from a human donor with chronic lymphocytic leukemia. The bases are TGTGCCTGGAAACTAGCGGGAGGCTTCACAGATACGCAGTATTTT. The encoded protein is CAWKLAGGFTDTQYF.